A single sample gave rise to the 31 T cell receptor beta chains below, sequenced in a study of blood T cell repertoires in COVID-19 (dated by TCRdb to about 2020). Library preparation employed the immunoSEQ multiplex PCR assay. Drawn from immuneACCESS, this table holds only the in-frame rearrangements with V and J called that TCRdb kept. Clones are partly lost; checked studies trace under half to an unresolved V gene and leave the rest unexplained. Present in this sample are over 20,000 clones, approximately 84% of which were seen just once. The ten largest clones add up to around half of the sample. The source material was peripheral blood. These TCRs come from a man aged 45-60 years with active or convalescent COVID-19.

The rearrangement uses TRBV6-2 or TRBV6-3 and TRBJ1-4; 11 positions match TRBD1. V dropped 2 bases and J dropped 7; count of bases not matched to a gene: 0. This CDR3 is 14 amino acids long. Looked up from germline, CDR1 is MNHEY and CDR2 is SVGEGT. CDR3 in amino acids: CASSYGTGGEKLFF. The CDR3 DNA follows: TGTGCCAGCAGTTACGGGACAGGGGGTGAAAAACTGTTTTTT.

The rearrangement joins TRBV4-1 to TRBJ1-1; TRBD1 agrees at 10 bases. The CDR3 extends over 16 amino acids. V lost 4 bases and J lost 5; bases outside the gene matches: 10. Germline V gives CDR1 MGHRA, CDR2 YSYEKL. The CDR3: CASSPETGGAGTEAFF. The CDR3 nucleotides are TGCGCCAGCAGCCCAGAGACAGGGGGCGCCGGGACTGAAGCTTTCTTT.

The chain couples TRBV30 to TRBJ1-2, with D unclear. The V end was cut by 0 bases, the J end by 2 bases, with 7 bases between. The germline gives CDR1 GTSNPN, CDR2 SVGIG (reference sequence). The CDR3 spans 13 residues. DNA of the CDR3: TGTGCCTGGAGTGTAAAGCGAAACTATGGCTACACCTTC. This gives the protein CAWSVKRNYGYTF.

A few counts support this clone. The chain uses TRBV20-1 and TRBJ2-3; maybe TRBD2 (6 bases). Germline V lookup: CDR1 DFQATT, CDR2 SNEGSKA (reference sequence). The CDR3 runs to 12 residues. V dropped 3 bases and J dropped 6 bases, with 10 bases sitting between them. CDR3 DNA: TGCAGTGCTAGTCGTGGGGGGGATACGCAGTATTTT. Translation gives CSASRGGDTQYF.

The chain couples TRBV5-6 to TRBJ1-2; TRBD1 is a possible D gene (6 bases). The ends were cut back, 4 bases at V and 7 bases at J, with 17 bases in the middle. The CDR3 consists of 14 residues. Germline values: CDR1 SGHDT, CDR2 YYEEEE. The CDR3 nucleotides read TGTGCCAGCAGCAGGGGGACACCGAAGTTTGGCTACACCTTC. Translating it yields CASSRGTPKFGYTF. The full variable domain, its missing parts supplied by reference TRBV5-6 and TRBJ1-2, is DAGVTQSPTHLIKTRGQQVTLRCSPKSGHDTVSWYQQALGQGPQFIFQYYEEEERQRGNFPDRFSGHQFPNYSSELNVNALLLGDSALYLCASSRGTPKFGYTFGSGTRLTVV.

The chain has TRBV4-1 and TRBJ2-5; TRBD1 is a possible D gene (6 bases). Germline V gene data show CDR1 as MGHRA and CDR2 as YSYEKL. The germline V and J ends were trimmed by 2 bases and 5 bases, with 24 bases remaining between them. CDR3 length: 18 amino acids. This CDR3 reads CASSQQSARRGYWETQYF. Written as DNA, the CDR3 is TGCGCCAGCAGCCAACAATCGGCCCGCAGGGGTTATTGGGAGACCCAGTACTTC.

A few counts support this clone. V gene TRBV4-1 combines with J gene TRBJ1-6; D uncertain. Germline values: CDR1 MGHRA, CDR2 YSYEKL. The CDR3 is 16 residues long. V shed 3 bases and J shed 8 bases, with 17 bases lying between them. The CDR3, as DNA: TGCGCCAGCAGCCAGTTCAGTCGGGTTAAGGATTCACCCCTCCACTTT. It translates to CASSQFSRVKDSPLHF.

The chain combines TRBV4-2 with TRBJ2-7; D ambiguous. CDR3 length: 15 residues. The ends were cut back, 0 bases at V and 3 bases at J, with 12 bases in the middle. Per germline, CDR1 LGHNA and CDR2 YNFKEQ. The CDR3 nucleotides are TGTGCCAGCAGCCAAGATAATGGCGGTTACTACGAGCAGTACTTC. It specifies CASSQDNGGYYEQYF.

V is TRBV7-3 and J is TRBJ2-2; D is perhaps TRBD2 (5 bases). CDR1 is SGHTA and CDR2 is FQGTGA in the germline V gene. This CDR3 is 16 amino acids long. V lost 2 bases, J lost 3 bases, and 13 bases lay in between. The CDR3 here is CASSLDIGVYTGELFF. The CDR3 DNA reads as TGTGCCAGCAGCTTAGACATCGGGGTGTACACCGGGGAGCTGTTTTTT.

This chain connects TRBV28 to TRBJ2-1, with 9 bases lining up with TRBD2. This CDR3 has 20 residues. Germline V gene data show CDR1 as MDHEN and CDR2 as SYDVKM. V lost 2 bases and J lost 5; bases outside the gene matches: 19. CDR3 loop: CASSLKRGLAGSPRDNEQFF. The CDR3 DNA is TGTGCCAGCAGTTTAAAGAGAGGGCTAGCGGGGTCCCCCCGGGACAATGAGCAGTTCTTC.

V gene TRBV18 combines with J gene TRBJ2-7, with unresolved D. The V end was cut by 1 base, the J end by 5 bases, with 9 bases between. Germline CDR1 is KGHSH and CDR2 is LQKENI. The CDR3 runs 13 residues. The CDR3 coding sequence is TGTGCCAGCTCACCACAGGATAGCAACGAGCAGTACTTC. Its translation is CASSPQDSNEQYF.

CDR3 DNA sequence: TGTGCCAGCAGCCAAGCGGCGGGCTCTGGAAACACCATATATTTT. Amino acid sequence: CASSQAAGSGNTIYF. The rearrangement links TRBV3-1 (or the pseudogene TRBV3-2) to TRBJ1-3; D is undetermined. This CDR3 spans 15 amino acids. Deletions cut 1 base from V and 0 bases from J, with 7 bases between. Germline V CDR1 and CDR2: LGHDT, YNNKEL (reference sequence).

The CDR3 region is CASVKMGDSNYEQYF. Written as DNA, the CDR3 is TGTGCCAGCGTAAAGATGGGGGACTCAAACTACGAGCAGTACTTC. The rearrangement joins TRBV2 to TRBJ2-7, with a possible D match to TRBD2 (6 bases). V was pared by 8 bases and J by 3 bases, with 20 bases between. Germline CDR1 SNHLY, CDR2 FYNNEI. The CDR3 length is 15 residues. Together with reference TRBV2 and TRBJ2-7, the CDR3 gives the full variable domain: EPEVTQTPSHQVTQMGQEVILRCVPISNHLYFYWYRQILGQKVEFLVSFYNNEISEKSEIFDDQFSVERPDGSNFTLKIRSTKLEDSAMYFCASVKMGDSNYEQYFGPGTRLTVT.

The chain couples TRBV10-3 to TRBJ1-3, with 7 bases identical to TRBD1. The ends lost 5 bases at V and 4 bases at J; junction bases unmatched: 8. Germline-derived CDR1 and CDR2 are ENHRY and SYGVKD. The CDR3 totals 15 residues. In DNA, the CDR3 is TGTGCCATCAGTTGGGACAGCAAAGGAGGAAACACCATATATTTT. Its translation is CAISWDSKGGNTIYF.

The chain combines TRBV6-5 with TRBJ2-3; 7 bases align to TRBD2. In germline, CDR1 is MNHEY, CDR2 SVGAGI. With V trimmed by 1 base and J by 0 bases, 4 bases remained unmatched. This CDR3 is 16 amino acids long. This chain's CDR3 is CASSYLSGGSTDTQYF. DNA for the CDR3: TGTGCCAGCAGTTACTTATCGGGAGGAAGCACAGATACGCAGTATTTT.

The gene calls are TRBV30 and TRBJ1-4; a possible D gene is TRBD1 (5 bases). V shed 6 bases and J shed 0 bases, with 20 bases lying between them. There are 17 residues in the CDR3. The germline gives CDR1 GTSNPN, CDR2 SVGIG (reference sequence). The CDR3 nucleotides read TGTGCCTGTCTCCAACGTACCGTAGGGGCAACTAATGAAAAACTGTTTTTT. The encoded protein is CACLQRTVGATNEKLFF. Based on the CDR3 plus reference TRBV30 and TRBJ1-4, the full variable domain is SQTIHQWPATLVQPVGSPLSLECTVEGTSNPNLYWYRQAAGRGLQLLFYSVGIGQISSEVPQNLSASRPQDRQFILSSKKLLLSDSGFYLCACLQRTVGATNEKLFFGSGTQLSVL.

V gene TRBV10-3 combines with J gene TRBJ1-5, with 9 bases fitting TRBD1. V lost 0 bases to trimming and J lost 5 bases; unmatched junction nucleotides: 2. Germline V gene sequence: CDR1 ENHRY, CDR2 SYGVKD. The CDR3 totals 15 residues. The CDR3 DNA follows: TGTGCCATCAGTGAGTCGAGGACAGGGGATCAGCCCCAGCATTTT. As protein: CAISESRTGDQPQHF.

The DNA for the CDR3 is TGTGCCAGCAGCCCCCTGGCGGGTAACACTGAAGCTTTCTTT. As protein: CASSPLAGNTEAFF. This chain links TRBV3-1 (or the pseudogene TRBV3-2) with TRBJ1-1; no clear D gene. The CDR3 totals 14 residues. The V end lost 4 bases, the J end lost 2 bases, and 11 bases lay between the germline ends. From germline, CDR1 is LGHDT and CDR2 YNNKEL (reference sequence).

The chain joins TRBV6-5 to TRBJ2-7, with 7 positions matching TRBD1. The CDR3 extends over 14 amino acids. V lost 6 bases to trimming and J lost 5 bases; unmatched junction nucleotides: 10. Looked up from germline, CDR1 is MNHEY and CDR2 is SVGAGI. The CDR3 spells CASSPQGQRNEQYF. CDR3 nucleotide sequence: TGTGCCAGCAGCCCCCAGGGACAGCGCAACGAGCAGTACTTC.

This chain connects TRBV5-1 to TRBJ2-1; TRBD2 matches 12 bases. This CDR3 spans 18 amino acids. V lost 2 bases and J lost 0; bases outside the gene matches: 6. Germline V CDR1 and CDR2: SGHRS, YFSETQ. CDR3 loop: CASSFWLAGGSSYNEQFF. The CDR3 bases are TGCGCCAGCAGCTTCTGGCTAGCGGGAGGGAGCTCCTACAATGAGCAGTTCTTC.

The chain couples TRBV11-2 to TRBJ2-7; 10 bases are shared with TRBD2. The ends lost 4 bases at V and 3 bases at J; junction bases unmatched: 3. Looked up from germline, CDR1 is SGHAT and CDR2 is FQNNGV. The CDR3 has 14 residues. The CDR3 coding sequence is TGTGCCAGCAGCTCAGGGACTAGCGTCTACGAGCAGTACTTC. Translated, it gives CASSSGTSVYEQYF.

The chain couples TRBV9 to TRBJ2-7, with D perhaps matching TRBD1 (5 bases). Between the trimmed V and J ends, which lost 3 bases and 2 bases, there was a span of 12 bases. The CDR3 spans 14 residues. The germline V gene has CDR1 SGDLS and CDR2 YYNGEE. CDR3 region: CASSDGHIPYEQYF. The CDR3 bases are TGTGCCAGCAGCGACGGACATATTCCCTACGAGCAGTACTTC.

The CDR3 sequence: CASSTKRSGSDTQYF. CDR3 bases: TGTGCCAGCAGCACGAAAAGGTCAGGTTCGGATACGCAGTATTTT. The gene calls are TRBV7-6 and TRBJ2-3, with D unresolved. V dropped 5 bases and J dropped 6 bases, with 18 bases sitting between them. Germline lookup yields CDR1 SGHVS and CDR2 FNYEAQ. This CDR3 contains 15 residues.

The chain joins TRBV7-2 to TRBJ1-2, with D perhaps TRBD1 (6 bases). The CDR3 totals 13 residues. Trimming took off 4 bases at V and 6 bases at J, with 12 bases between the two ends. The V gene's germline CDR1 is SGHTA and CDR2 FQGNSA. DNA of the CDR3: TGTGCCAGCAGCTCGACACGACAGGATGGCTACACCTTC. It yields the protein CASSSTRQDGYTF.

V gene TRBV10-3 combines with J gene TRBJ2-5; 8 nucleotides match TRBD2. J gave up 5 bases and V 5 bases, and 1 base lay outside the gene matches. Germline V gene lookup returns CDR1 ENHRY and CDR2 SYGVKD. The CDR3 contains 12 residues. CDR3 sequence (DNA): TGTGCCATCAGTCGGGAGGGGGAGACCCAGTACTTC. It encodes CAISREGETQYF.

The genes are TRBV15 and TRBJ2-1; TRBD2 is a possible D gene (6 bases). Trimming took 0 bases from V and 0 from J, leaving 6 bases between them. In germline, CDR1 is LNHNV, CDR2 YYDKDF (reference sequence). This CDR3 region has 15 residues. CDR3 in DNA: TGTGCCACCAGCAGAGATAGCGGCTCCTACAATGAGCAGTTCTTC. Translation: CATSRDSGSYNEQFF.

The CDR3 sequence: CASSSVEGNTIYF. The CDR3 DNA reads as TGTGCCAGCAGTTCTGTGGAGGGGAACACCATATATTTT. V usage is TRBV12-3 or TRBV12-4 and J usage is TRBJ1-3; weak D call: TRBD1 (5 bases). The CDR3 extends over 13 amino acids. V shed 4 bases and J shed 7 bases, with 11 bases lying between them.

This clone has a single count. This sequence joins TRBV21-1 and TRBJ2-7; the D call of TRBD1 is as the table states it, not checked on the DNA. TRBV21-1 is listed as a pseudogene. The CDR3 covers 17 residues. CDR3 in amino acids: CASSKGGTGVSFNEQYF. CDR3 nucleotides: TGTGCCAGCAGCAAAGGAGGGACAGGTGTATCTTTCAACGAGCAGTACTTC.

This clone has more than one count but fewer than ten. This chain joins TRBV7-6 and TRBJ1-3; D call uncertain. Per germline, CDR1 SGHVS and CDR2 FNYEAQ. CDR3 size: 15 residues. V was cut by 4 bases and J by 0 bases, with 10 bases left in between. CDR3 DNA sequence: TGTGCCAGCAGCTCAGAGGGAGGCTCTGGAAACACCATATATTTT. Residues: CASSSEGGSGNTIYF.

This rearrangement joins TRBV5-1 to TRBJ2-1, with 8 bases identical to TRBD2. The CDR3 totals 18 residues. Germline CDR1 SGHRS, CDR2 YFSETQ. Germline trimming cut 0 bases from V and 2 bases from J; bases unmatched to any gene: 10. CDR3 sequence reads: CASSLGAAGGLPYNEQFF. CDR3 nucleotide sequence: TGCGCCAGCAGCTTGGGGGCTGCGGGGGGACTACCCTACAATGAGCAGTTCTTC.

This rearrangement joins TRBV29-1 to TRBJ2-1; no clear D. V was clipped by 5 bases and J by 9 bases, with 11 bases between them. Per germline, CDR1 SQVTM and CDR2 ANQGSEA. This CDR3 is built from 11 residues. CDR3 in amino acids: CSVLPTGEQFF. The CDR3 coding sequence is TGCAGCGTTCTCCCCACCGGTGAGCAGTTCTTC.